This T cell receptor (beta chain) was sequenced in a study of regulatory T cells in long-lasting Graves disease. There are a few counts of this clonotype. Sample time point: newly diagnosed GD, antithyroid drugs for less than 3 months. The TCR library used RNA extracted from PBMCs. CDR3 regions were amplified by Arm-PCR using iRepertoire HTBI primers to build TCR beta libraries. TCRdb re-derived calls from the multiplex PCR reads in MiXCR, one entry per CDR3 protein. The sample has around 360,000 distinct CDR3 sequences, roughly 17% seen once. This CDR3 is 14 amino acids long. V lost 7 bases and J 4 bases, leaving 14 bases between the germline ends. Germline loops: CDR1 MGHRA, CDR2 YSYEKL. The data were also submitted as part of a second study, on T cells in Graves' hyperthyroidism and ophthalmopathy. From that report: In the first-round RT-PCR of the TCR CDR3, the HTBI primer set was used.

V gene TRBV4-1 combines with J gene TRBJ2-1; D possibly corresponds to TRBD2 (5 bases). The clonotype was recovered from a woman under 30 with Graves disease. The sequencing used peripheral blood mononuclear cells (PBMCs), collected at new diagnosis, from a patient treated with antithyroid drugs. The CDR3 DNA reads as TGCGCCAGCACTACCGGGAACCAATACAATGAGCAGTTCTTC. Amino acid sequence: CASTTGNQYNEQFF.